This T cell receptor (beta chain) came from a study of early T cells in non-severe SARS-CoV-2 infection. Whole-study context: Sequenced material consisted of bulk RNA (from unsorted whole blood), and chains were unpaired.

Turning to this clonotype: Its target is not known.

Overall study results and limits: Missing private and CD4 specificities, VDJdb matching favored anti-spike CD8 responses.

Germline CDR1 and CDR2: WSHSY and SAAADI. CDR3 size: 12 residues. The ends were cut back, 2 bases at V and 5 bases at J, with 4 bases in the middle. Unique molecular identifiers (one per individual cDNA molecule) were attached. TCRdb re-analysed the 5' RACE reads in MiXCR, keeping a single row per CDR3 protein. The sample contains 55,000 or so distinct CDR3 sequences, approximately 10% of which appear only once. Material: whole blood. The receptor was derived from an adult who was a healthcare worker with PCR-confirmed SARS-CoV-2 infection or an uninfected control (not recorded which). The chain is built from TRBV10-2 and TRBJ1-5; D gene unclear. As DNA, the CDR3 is TGCGCCAGCAGTGAGGAATATCAGCCCCAGCATTTT. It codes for CASSEEYQPQHF.